The 22 T cell receptor beta chains below come from one sample, sequenced in a study of T-cell reconstitution after alpha-beta-depleted transplantation in children. Unique molecular identifiers featured in how the TCRbeta library was prepared. TCRdb independently ran MiXCR on the PCR reads; one entry per CDR3 protein. The sample lists roughly 340,000 distinct CDR3 sequences; roughly 17% were seen once. Material: PBMCs, mostly from graft donor cells, obtained 360 days after TCRalphabeta/CD19-depleted stem cell transplant. The receptors were sampled from a male patient aged 2 to 9 who had a stem cell transplant for acute lymphoblastic leukemia, so the T cells may come from the graft donor.

This clonotype was observed many times. This chain joins TRBV20-1 and TRBJ2-1; D is perhaps TRBD1 (6 bases). The germline CDR1 and CDR2 sequences are DFQATT and SNEGSKA (reference sequence). CDR3 size: 14 residues. Trimming left V 2 bases short and J 0 bases short, with 8 bases between. DNA of the CDR3: TGCAGTGCTAGACAGGGGAACTCCTACAATGAGCAGTTCTTC. Its protein product is CSARQGNSYNEQFF.

This clonotype was detected a few times. CDR3 sequence: CASSQAGLAGNNEQFF. Written as DNA, the CDR3 is TGTGCCAGCAGCCAAGCGGGACTAGCGGGAAACAATGAGCAGTTCTTC. The V call is TRBV4-2, the J call TRBJ2-1; 13 bases agree with TRBD2. The trim removed 1 base at V and 5 bases at J, leaving 2 bases unmatched. The length of the CDR3 is 16 residues. CDR1 and CDR2 (germline): LGHNA, YNFKEQ.

The table lists this clonotype with many counts. The chain has TRBV5-5 and TRBJ2-7, with 10 bases that match TRBD2. Germline assignment: CDR1 SGHKS and CDR2 YYEKEE (reference sequence). CDR3 length: 14 residues. Germline trimming cut 4 bases from V and 7 bases from J; bases unmatched to any gene: 8. The CDR3 loop reads CASSRPGLATEQYF. CDR3 nucleotides: TGTGCCAGCAGCAGGCCGGGACTAGCGACGGAGCAGTACTTC. The variable domain in full, completed from reference TRBV5-5 and TRBJ2-7, reads DAGVTQSPTHLIKTRGQQVTLRCSPISGHKSVSWYQQVLGQGPQFIFQYYEKEERGRGNFPDRFSARQFPNYSSELNVNALLLGDSALYLCASSRPGLATEQYFGPGTRLTVT.

This clonotype was seen more than once but under ten times. The genes are TRBV20-1 and TRBJ2-2; no definite D call. The ends were cut back, 3 bases at V and 6 bases at J, with 20 bases in the middle. From germline, CDR1 is DFQATT and CDR2 SNEGSKA (reference sequence). The CDR3 contains 16 residues. Written as DNA, the CDR3 is TGCAGTGCTAGGGGTCTACGGATCAGCGTTGCCGGGGAGCTGTTTTTT. Its translation is CSARGLRISVAGELFF.

This clonotype has more than one count but fewer than ten. The junction shows a germline mismatch at one end, possibly a read error. V and J are TRBV10-3 and TRBJ2-2, with D unclear. CDR3 size: 13 residues. CDR1 is ENHRY and CDR2 is SYGVKD in the germline V gene. CDR3 coding DNA: TGTGTCATCTCCCGTAAGGACACCGGGGAGCTGTTTTTT. Its translation is CVISRKDTGELFF.

The V gene is TRBV4-3, the J gene TRBJ1-4; TRBD1 might be the D (5 bases). This CDR3 comprises 13 residues. V lost 0 bases and J lost 12, with 11 bases in between. Germline loops: CDR1 LGHNA, CDR2 YSLEER. The CDR3: CASSQEVDRELFF. Here the CDR3 DNA reads TGCGCCAGCAGCCAAGAGGTTGACAGAGAACTGTTTTTT.

This clonotype was picked up a small number of times. This sequence joins TRBV2 and TRBJ2-1; D ambiguous. Trimming took off 3 bases at V and 2 bases at J, with 11 bases between the two ends. This CDR3 region has 15 residues. Germline CDR1 is SNHLY and CDR2 is FYNNEI. For the CDR3, the DNA is TGTGCCAGCAGTGAGAAAGGCCCCCCCTACAATGAGCAGTTCTTC. Protein product: CASSEKGPPYNEQFF.

The chain is built from TRBV25-1 and TRBJ2-2; TRBD1 matches at 9 bases. Germline values: CDR1 MGHDK, CDR2 SYGVNS. With V trimmed by 5 bases and J by 5 bases, 12 bases remained unmatched. There are 17 residues in the CDR3. CDR3 nucleotide sequence: TGTGCCAGCAGTAAACAACCGGGACAGGGCGGAACCGGGGAGCTGTTTTTT. It codes for CASSKQPGQGGTGELFF.

This chain links TRBV15 with TRBJ2-3; D call uncertain. CDR1 and CDR2 from the germline V gene are LNHNV and YYDKDF (reference sequence). The CDR3 extends over 13 amino acids. Trimming removed 4 bases at V and 2 bases at J, with 7 bases between. This CDR3 reads CATSKSPTDTQYF. CDR3 DNA: TGTGCCACCAGCAAGAGCCCCACAGATACGCAGTATTTT.

Many counts were recorded for this clonotype. V is TRBV20-1 and J is TRBJ1-6; D ambiguous. The CDR3 consists of 13 residues. V gave up 4 bases and J gave up 5 bases, with 9 bases separating them. The germline CDR1 and CDR2 sequences are DFQATT and SNEGSKA (reference sequence). The CDR3 loop reads CSANGPNNSPLHF. Here the CDR3 DNA reads TGCAGTGCTAACGGGCCCAATAATTCACCCCTCCACTTT.

This clonotype was detected a few times. This chain connects TRBV20-1 to TRBJ2-7, with TRBD2 matching over 12 bases. V lost 6 bases to trimming and J lost 3 bases; unmatched junction nucleotides: 12. Germline V gene sequence: CDR1 DFQATT, CDR2 SNEGSKA (reference sequence). The length of the CDR3 is 16 residues. CDR3 in DNA: TGCAGTGCGAAGACCTGGACTAGCGGGATTGTCTACGAGCAGTACTTC. Amino acid sequence: CSAKTWTSGIVYEQYF.

In its sample, this clonotype was seen a few times. This sequence joins TRBV7-3 and TRBJ2-1; weak D call: TRBD2 (6 bases). Germline lookup yields CDR1 SGHTA and CDR2 FQGTGA. Trimming left V 2 bases short and J 3 bases short, with 14 bases between. The length of the CDR3 is 16 residues. CDR3 bases: TGTGCCAGCAGCTTACCTGACGGGAGAGGCTACAATGAGCAGTTCTTC. This encodes CASSLPDGRGYNEQFF.

This rearrangement joins TRBV28 to TRBJ1-5; possibly TRBD1 for D (5 bases). Trimming removed 0 bases at V and 3 bases at J, with 9 bases between. The CDR3 runs 15 residues. The germline CDR1 and CDR2 sequences are MDHEN and SYDVKM. The CDR3 region has the DNA TGTGCCAGCAGTTTATGGGGGGGTCTCAATCAGCCCCAGCATTTT. Protein sequence: CASSLWGGLNQPQHF.

This clonotype was detected ten times or more. The chain links TRBV4-2 to TRBJ2-3; possibly TRBD2 for D (7 bases). Germline CDR1 is LGHNA and CDR2 is YNFKEQ. V was trimmed by 1 base and J by 4 bases, leaving 12 bases between them. The CDR3 contains 15 residues. The CDR3 DNA reads as TGTGCCAGCAGCCAAGTGAAAGGGGGGGCAGATACGCAGTATTTT. It translates to CASSQVKGGADTQYF.

In its sample, this clonotype was seen many times. The chain carries TRBV28 and TRBJ2-4; TRBD1 agrees at 8 bases. Trimming cost V 4 bases and J 1 base; bases outside gene matches: 12. This CDR3 contains 18 residues. Germline V gives CDR1 MDHEN, CDR2 SYDVKM. The chain's CDR3 is CASSWRTGTLSAKNIQYF. In DNA, the CDR3 is TGTGCCAGCAGTTGGAGGACAGGGACCCTTTCCGCCAAAAACATTCAGTACTTC.

This clonotype was recorded a few times. This sequence joins TRBV28 and TRBJ1-6; 7 bases are a match to TRBD1. With V trimmed by 4 bases and J by 5 bases, 11 bases remained unmatched. Germline V CDR1 and CDR2: MDHEN, SYDVKM. This CDR3 contains 17 residues. The DNA of the CDR3 is TGTGCCAGCAGTTCCTTACAGGGGCCTGTTAATAATTCACCCCTCCACTTT. Translated, it gives CASSSLQGPVNNSPLHF.

The sample holds a few counts of this clonotype. The chain uses TRBV5-6 and TRBJ2-5; D call uncertain. CDR3 length: 13 amino acids. Germline values: CDR1 SGHDT, CDR2 YYEEEE. Trimming removed 2 bases from V and 5 bases from J, with 10 bases in between. The CDR3 region is CASSFNLLETQYF. CDR3 in DNA: TGTGCCAGCAGCTTTAACTTGTTGGAGACCCAGTACTTC.

The V and J genes are TRBV28 and TRBJ1-6; D not resolved. Trimming shortened V by 5 bases and J by 0 bases, and 20 bases separated the two germline ends. CDR1 and CDR2 from the germline V gene are MDHEN and SYDVKM. The CDR3 is made up of 19 amino acids. The CDR3, as DNA: TGTGCCAGCAGTGAGGTGCTGAGGCGCCCTAGCTCCTATAATTCACCCCTCCACTTT. The encoded protein is CASSEVLRRPSSYNSPLHF.

There are many counts of this clonotype. The chain recombines TRBV28 with TRBJ2-6, with no clear D. The CDR3 is 13 residues long. V lost 10 bases to trimming and J lost 0 bases, with 7 bases between them. CDR1 and CDR2 (germline): MDHEN, SYDVKM. The CDR3 sequence is CATRTSGANVLTF. The CDR3 region has the DNA TGTGCCACCAGGACCTCTGGGGCCAACGTCCTGACTTTC.

V is TRBV19 and J is TRBJ1-5; D not resolved. Between the trimmed V and J ends, which lost 1 base and 2 bases, there was a span of 6 bases. Germline V gene sequence: CDR1 LNHDA, CDR2 SQIVND (reference sequence). This CDR3 is 14 amino acids long. The CDR3: CASSIGKGNQPQHF. CDR3 DNA: TGTGCCAGTAGTATAGGGAAGGGCAATCAGCCCCAGCATTTT.

This clonotype was observed a handful of times. One end of the junction fails to match germline, which may point to a read error. The chain uses TRBV7-9 and TRBJ2-4; D is undetermined. Germline V gives CDR1 SEHNR, CDR2 FQNEAQ (reference sequence). The CDR3 consists of 11 residues. The DNA for the CDR3 is TGTGCCAGCAGCGCCAGAAACATTCAGTACTTC. This gives the protein CASSARNIQYF.

Ten or more counts support this clonotype. This rearrangement joins TRBV10-3 to TRBJ1-4; a weak D match, TRBD1 (5 bases). The CDR3 length is 17 residues. V shed 2 bases and J shed 4 bases, with 17 bases lying between them. Germline assignment: CDR1 ENHRY and CDR2 SYGVKD. CDR3 bases: TGTGCCATCAGTGAGGATGGGTCGGCAGGGTTTAATGAAAAACTGTTTTTT. Protein sequence: CAISEDGSAGFNEKLFF.